These 16 T cell receptor beta chains came from one sample sequenced in a study of blood T cell repertoires in COVID-19. Repertoires were generated with immunoSEQ multiplex PCR, while TCRdb's copy carries only in-frame clones and drops some. This table holds about 370,000 clones, 70% to 90% found once. The sequenced sample was peripheral blood. These receptors originate from a woman under 40 with COVID-19, enrolled during active disease.

V and J are TRBV6-1 and TRBJ2-7, with TRBD1 identical over 7 bases. CDR1 is MNHNS, CDR2 SASEGT, per germline. Unmatched junction bases numbered 6, after V lost 2 bases and J lost 5 bases. CDR3 length equals 14 residues. CDR3 loop: CASSETDRSHEQYF. The CDR3 coding sequence is TGTGCCAGCAGTGAAACGGACAGGAGCCACGAGCAGTACTTC.

The V gene is TRBV28, the J gene TRBJ2-7, with D perhaps matching TRBD1 (8 bases). Trimming took off 5 bases at V and 3 bases at J, with 17 bases between the two ends. The CDR3 is 15 residues long. Germline V CDR1 and CDR2: MDHEN, SYDVKM. The chain's CDR3 is CASSPDREGIYEQYF. The DNA of the CDR3 is TGTGCCAGCAGTCCGGACAGGGAGGGGATCTACGAGCAGTACTTC.

This clone was counted once. CDR3 protein: CASSSPTRTQETQYF. DNA for the CDR3: TGTGCCAGCAGCTCCCCGACACGAACCCAAGAGACCCAGTACTTC. The rearrangement links TRBV11-3 to TRBJ2-5; D remains ambiguous. The CDR3 covers 15 residues. Germline V gene data show CDR1 as SGHNT and CDR2 as YENEEA. V shed 4 bases and J shed 1 base, with 13 bases lying between them.

CDR3 residues: CASSHSTGADTEAFF. DNA for the CDR3: TGCGCCAGCAGCCACTCGACAGGGGCCGACACTGAAGCTTTCTTT. The rearrangement links TRBV4-1 to TRBJ1-1, with 8 bases that match TRBD1. Trimming cost V 3 bases and J 3 bases; bases outside gene matches: 6. CDR3 length: 15 residues. In germline, CDR1 is MGHRA, CDR2 YSYEKL.

The chain links TRBV11-2 to TRBJ2-7; 7 bases align to TRBD1. Germline lookup yields CDR1 SGHAT and CDR2 FQNNGV. Trimming at V came to 5 bases and at J to 1 base, leaving 5 bases not matched to a gene. This CDR3 is 14 amino acids long. The CDR3 coding sequence is TGTGCCAGCAGCCCCCGGGGACAGTCCTACGAGCAGTACGTC. It yields the protein CASSPRGQSYEQYV.

This clone turned up a few times. This chain links TRBV19 with TRBJ2-5; D perhaps matches TRBD2 (6 bases). Germline V lookup: CDR1 LNHDA, CDR2 SQIVND (reference sequence). The CDR3 totals 14 residues. V was pared by 5 bases and J by 1 base, with 11 bases between. CDR3 DNA: TGTGCCAGTAGTTGGGCGGGAACCCAAGAGACCCAGTACTTC. Its translation is CASSWAGTQETQYF.

The genes are TRBV29-1 and TRBJ2-1; 10 positions agree with TRBD1. This CDR3 is built from 13 residues. Germline CDR1 is SQVTM and CDR2 is ANQGSEA. The V and J ends lost 7 bases and 3 bases, in that order; junction bases with no gene match: 3. CDR3 residues: CSAGTGDYNEQFF. CDR3 in DNA: TGCAGCGCCGGGACAGGGGACTACAATGAGCAGTTCTTC.

This clone was seen more than once but under ten times. The J gene is TRBJ2-1, the V gene TRBV4-1; D is unclear. CDR3 size: 11 residues. Looked up from germline, CDR1 is MGHRA and CDR2 is YSYEKL. Trimming took 6 bases from V and 6 from J, leaving 6 bases between them. CDR3 amino acids: CASSSGNEQFF. CDR3 bases: TGCGCCAGCAGTTCCGGCAATGAGCAGTTCTTC.

The genes are TRBV19 and TRBJ2-7; 7 bases agree with TRBD1. Germline loops: CDR1 LNHDA, CDR2 SQIVND (reference sequence). The trim removed 3 bases at V and 3 bases at J, leaving 8 bases unmatched. The CDR3 is 15 amino acids. CDR3 nucleotides: TGTGCCAGTAGTATTAACCGGGACAGTGGCTACGAGCAGTACTTC. It codes for CASSINRDSGYEQYF.

CDR3 DNA: TGTGCCAGCAGACTTGGACTAGCGGAAGAGACCCAGTACTTC. Its translation: CASRLGLAEETQYF. This chain links TRBV6-5 with TRBJ2-5; 10 nucleotides agree with TRBD2. This CDR3 comprises 14 residues. The J segment lost 3 bases and the V segment lost 6 bases, leaving 4 bases of the junction unmatched. The germline gives CDR1 MNHEY, CDR2 SVGAGI.

The gene calls are TRBV18 and TRBJ2-1, with a tentative D call TRBD2 (5 bases). Per germline, CDR1 KGHSH and CDR2 LQKENI. This CDR3 region has 13 residues. Trimming removed 8 bases at V and 9 bases at J, with 17 bases between. The CDR3 reads CASARDVDGEQFF. As DNA, the CDR3 is TGTGCCAGCGCCCGGGATGTGGACGGTGAGCAGTTCTTC.

The chain is built from TRBV4-1 and TRBJ2-1, with TRBD1 identical over 7 bases. Germline CDR1 reads MGHRA; CDR2 reads YSYEKL. The CDR3 covers 12 residues. J lost 15 bases, V lost 2 bases, and 7 bases had no gene match. CDR3 DNA: TGCGCCAGCAGCCAAACCGGGACAGCGTTGTTCTTC. It yields the protein CASSQTGTALFF.

The table lists this clone with a count of one. The V call is TRBV5-1, the J call TRBJ1-6; 9 bases map to TRBD1. CDR1 and CDR2 (germline): SGHRS, YFSETQ. The CDR3 runs to 15 residues. V shed 0 bases and J 9 bases; nucleotides not matched to a gene: 4. The CDR3 region is CASSLAGTGSSPLHF. Here the CDR3 DNA reads TGCGCCAGCAGCTTGGCCGGGACAGGGTCTTCACCCCTCCACTTT.

The chain has TRBV5-4 and TRBJ2-6; D is unclear. The V end lost 7 bases, the J end lost 0 bases, and 17 bases lay between the germline ends. This CDR3 region has 17 residues. The V gene's germline CDR1 is SGHNT and CDR2 YYREEE (reference sequence). CDR3 in DNA: TGTGCCAGCTCACCCCAAGACCGACTCTCTGGGGCCAACGTCCTGACTTTC. Protein sequence: CASSPQDRLSGANVLTF.

This chain uses TRBV30 with TRBJ2-3; D is undetermined. From germline, CDR1 is GTSNPN and CDR2 SVGIG (reference sequence). V lost 8 bases and J lost 7, with 10 bases in between. This CDR3 is 10 amino acids long. The CDR3 DNA reads as TGTGCCGAAGGAGTATATACGCAGTATTTT. Its translation is CAEGVYTQYF.

The chain employs TRBV29-1 and TRBJ2-1, with 9 bases fitting TRBD2. Germline lookup yields CDR1 SQVTM and CDR2 ANQGSEA. Trimming took 7 bases from V and 8 from J; bases not matched to a gene: 12. CDR3 length: 14 amino acids. This chain's CDR3 is CSASAGGQIHEQFF. CDR3 DNA sequence: TGCAGCGCCTCTGCGGGGGGGCAGATCCATGAGCAGTTCTTC.